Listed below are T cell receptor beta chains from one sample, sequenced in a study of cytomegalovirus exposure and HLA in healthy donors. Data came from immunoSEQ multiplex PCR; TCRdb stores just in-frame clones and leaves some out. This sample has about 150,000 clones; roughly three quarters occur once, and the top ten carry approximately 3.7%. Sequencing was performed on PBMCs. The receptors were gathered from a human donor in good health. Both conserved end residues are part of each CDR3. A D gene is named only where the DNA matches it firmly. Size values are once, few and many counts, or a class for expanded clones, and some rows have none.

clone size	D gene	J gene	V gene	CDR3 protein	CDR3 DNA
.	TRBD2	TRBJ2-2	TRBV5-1	CASSLLAGADPGELFF	TGCGCCAGCAGCTTGCTAGCGGGAGCCGACCCCGGGGAGCTGTTTTTT
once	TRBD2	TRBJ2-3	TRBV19	CASGTSGRGTDTQYF	TGTGCCAGCGGGACTAGCGGGAGAGGTACAGATACGCAGTATTTT
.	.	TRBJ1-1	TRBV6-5	CASSDQGGTEAFF	TGTGCCAGCAGTGACCAAGGCGGCACTGAAGCTTTCTTT
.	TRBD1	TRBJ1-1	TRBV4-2	CASSQEARGYTEAFF	TGTGCCAGCAGCCAAGAGGCCAGGGGGTACACTGAAGCTTTCTTT
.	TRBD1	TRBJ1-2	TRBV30	CAWSSQGAGDGYTF	TGTGCCTGGAGCAGTCAGGGGGCAGGTGATGGCTACACCTTC
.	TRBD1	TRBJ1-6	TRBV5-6	CASSLSWTGGSSPLHF	TGTGCCAGCAGCTTGTCCTGGACAGGGGGTAGTTCACCCCTCCACTTT
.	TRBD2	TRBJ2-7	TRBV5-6	CASSLEGLGSLKQYF	TGTGCCAGCAGCTTGGAGGGACTAGGCTCCTTGAAGCAGTACTTC
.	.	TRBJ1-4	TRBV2	CASSEVFGATNEKLFF	TGTGCCAGCAGTGAAGTATTCGGTGCAACTAATGAAAAACTGTTTTTT
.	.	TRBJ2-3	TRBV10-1	CASSGSAAPLDTQYF	TGCGCCAGCAGTGGTTCAGCGGCACCTTTAGATACGCAGTATTTT
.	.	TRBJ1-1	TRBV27	CASSSRVSTEAFF	TGTGCCAGCAGTTCTAGAGTTTCCACTGAAGCTTTCTTT
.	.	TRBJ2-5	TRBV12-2	CASRSQGDQETQYF	TGTGCAAGTCGCTCGCAGGGGGATCAAGAGACCCAGTACTTC
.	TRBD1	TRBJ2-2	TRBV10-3	CAISEWDRGPGTGELFF	TGTGCCATCAGTGAATGGGACAGGGGCCCGGGCACCGGGGAGCTGTTTTTT
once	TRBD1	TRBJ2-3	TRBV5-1	CASSPRQGADTQYF	TGCGCCAGCAGCCCTAGACAGGGCGCAGATACGCAGTATTTT
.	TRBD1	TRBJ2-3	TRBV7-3	CASSLGQGATDTQYF	TGTGCCAGCAGCTTAGGACAGGGGGCTACAGATACGCAGTATTTT
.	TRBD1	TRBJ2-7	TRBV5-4	CASSGDRGLYEQYF	TGTGCCAGCAGCGGGGACAGGGGTCTCTACGAGCAGTACTTC
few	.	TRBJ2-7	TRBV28	CANQEALYEQYF	TGTGCCAATCAGGAGGCCTTATACGAGCAGTACTTC
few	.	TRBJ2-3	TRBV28	CASSLSGYSPDTQYF	TGTGCCAGCAGTTTATCAGGGTATAGCCCAGATACGCAGTATTTT
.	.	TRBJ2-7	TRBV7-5	CATKGGGRGEQYF	TGTGCCACAAAAGGCGGCGGGAGGGGCGAGCAGTACTTC
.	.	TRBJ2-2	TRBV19	CASRSQGIWTGELFF	TGTGCCAGTAGATCACAGGGAATATGGACCGGGGAGCTGTTTTTT
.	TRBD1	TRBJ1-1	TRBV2	CASSVLPGQEGTEAFF	TGTGCCAGCAGTGTCCTCCCCGGACAGGAAGGCACTGAAGCTTTCTTT
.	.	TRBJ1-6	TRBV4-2	CASSQSGWVNSPLHF	TGTGCCAGCAGCCAATCCGGGTGGGTCAATTCACCCCTCCACTTT
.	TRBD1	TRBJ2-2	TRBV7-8	CASSYRQGAAGELFF	TGTGCCAGCAGCTACCGACAGGGGGCGGCCGGGGAGCTGTTTTTT
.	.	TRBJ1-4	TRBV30	CAWSLMTGVGEKLFF	TGTGCCTGGAGTCTCATGACAGGAGTGGGCGAAAAACTGTTTTTT
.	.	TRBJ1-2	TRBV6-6	CASSYGVGGGLSGYTF	TGTGCCAGCAGTTATGGGGTCGGAGGAGGGCTGTCGGGCTACACCTTC
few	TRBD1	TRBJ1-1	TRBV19	CASSMGRGPNQEAFF	TGTGCCAGTAGTATGGGCAGGGGGCCCAATCAAGAAGCTTTCTTT
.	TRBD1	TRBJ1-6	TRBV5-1	CASSIGTGEGSPLHF	TGCGCCAGCAGCATTGGGACAGGGGAAGGGTCACCCCTCCACTTT
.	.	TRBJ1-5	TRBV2	CASRETGLEDNQPQHF	TGTGCCAGCAGAGAAACAGGGCTCGAGGACAATCAGCCCCAGCATTTT
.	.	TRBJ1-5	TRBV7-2	CASSLTSDQPQHF	TGTGCCAGCAGCTTAACCTCAGATCAGCCCCAGCATTTT
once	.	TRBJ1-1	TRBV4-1	CASSQPEIGTEAFF	TGCGCCAGCAGCCAACCGGAGATAGGCACTGAAGCTTTCTTT
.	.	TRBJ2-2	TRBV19	CASSIGTVGELFF	TGTGCCAGTAGTATAGGGACAGTCGGGGAGCTGTTTTTT
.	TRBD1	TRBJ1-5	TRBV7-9	CASSSGTGSNQPQHF	TGTGCCAGCAGCTCCGGGACAGGGAGCAATCAGCCCCAGCATTTT
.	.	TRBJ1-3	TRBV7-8	CASSTRQVQNTIYF	TGTGCCAGCAGCACCCGACAGGTTCAAAACACCATATATTTT
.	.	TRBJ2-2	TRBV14	CASSQDLAGSVVSGELFF	TGTGCCAGCAGCCAAGATCTGGCGGGATCTGTCGTTTCCGGGGAGCTGTTTTTT
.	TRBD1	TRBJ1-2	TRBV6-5	CASSRDRANYGYTF	TGTGCCAGCAGTAGGGACAGGGCTAACTATGGCTACACCTTC
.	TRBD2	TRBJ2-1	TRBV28	CASSKEREYYEQFF	TGTGCCAGCAGTAAGGAGCGGGAGTACTATGAGCAGTTCTTC
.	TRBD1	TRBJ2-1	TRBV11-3	CASSLATGGLDEQFF	TGTGCCAGCAGCTTAGCGACAGGGGGTCTCGATGAGCAGTTCTTC
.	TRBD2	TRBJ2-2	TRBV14	CASSFGLAFTGELFF	TGTGCCAGCAGTTTTGGACTAGCCTTTACCGGGGAGCTGTTTTTT
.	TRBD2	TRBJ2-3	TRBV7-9	CASSLEGAGITDTQYF	TGTGCCAGCAGCTTAGAAGGAGCGGGGATCACAGATACGCAGTATTTT
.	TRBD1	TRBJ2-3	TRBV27	CASSFFCRTGGKRTITDTQYF	TGTGCCAGCAGTTTTTTCTGTCGGACAGGGGGTAAGCGGACGATCACAGATACGCAGTATTTT
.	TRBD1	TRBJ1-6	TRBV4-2	CASSQDSLGGTGGFNSPLHF	TGTGCCAGCAGCCAAGATAGTTTAGGCGGGACAGGGGGCTTCAATTCACCCCTCCACTTT
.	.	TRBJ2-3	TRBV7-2	CASSLARRTSTDTQYF	TGTGCCAGCAGCTTAGCGCGGCGGACTAGCACAGATACGCAGTATTTT
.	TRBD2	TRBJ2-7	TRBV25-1	CASSEARRAGVDEQYF	TGTGCCAGCAGTGAGGCCCGAAGGGCGGGAGTGGACGAGCAGTACTTC
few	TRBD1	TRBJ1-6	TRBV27	CASRDRGSYNSPLHF	TGTGCCAGCAGGGACAGGGGGTCCTATAATTCACCCCTCCACTTT
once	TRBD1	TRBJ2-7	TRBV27	CASSLGDRGYEQYF	TGTGCCAGCAGTTTAGGGGACAGAGGGTACGAGCAGTACTTC
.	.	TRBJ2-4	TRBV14	CASSPPRVKNIQYF	TGTGCCAGCAGCCCCCCGAGGGTCAAAAACATTCAGTACTTC
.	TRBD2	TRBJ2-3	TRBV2	CASTSPREGDTQYF	TGTGCCAGCACCTCACCCCGGGAGGGAGATACGCAGTATTTT
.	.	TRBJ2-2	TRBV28	CASSPPSDWNTGELFF	TGTGCCAGCAGTCCTCCTAGTGATTGGAACACCGGGGAGCTGTTTTTT
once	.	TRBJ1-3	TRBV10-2	CASGDSGNTIYF	TGCGCCAGCGGAGACTCTGGAAACACCATATATTTT
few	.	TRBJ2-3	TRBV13	CASSRLDSDTQYF	TGTGCCAGCAGTCGTCTAGATTCAGATACGCAGTATTTT